The 9 T cell receptor beta chains reported below all come from one sample, sequenced in a study of CD4 T cells in relation to SARS-CoV-2 and coronaviruses. Before the COVID-19 pandemic, during about 2011-2019, CD4+ T cells were taken from unexposed donors. After nine to ten days of culture, CD4+ T cells were isolated. What these receptors recognize is not known. Measured with immunoSEQ multiplex PCR; TCRdb has only the in-frame clones, and not every one. Seen here are around 9,700 clones, roughly 72% observed once, and the top ten hold roughly 18%. Material: CD4+ T cells from PBMCs, cultured in vitro. Receptors were obtained from a human donor in good health.

The chain carries TRBV9 and TRBJ1-6; D is undetermined. Looked up from germline, CDR1 is SGDLS and CDR2 is YYNGEE. This CDR3 is built from 17 residues. The V end lost 0 bases, the J end lost 0 bases, and 10 bases lay between the germline ends. CDR3: CASSVDGTSSYNSPLHF. CDR3 DNA: TGTGCCAGCAGCGTAGACGGCACGAGCTCCTATAATTCACCCCTCCACTTT.

The chain joins TRBV9 to TRBJ2-5; 8 nucleotides line up with TRBD1. CDR1 SGDLS and CDR2 YYNGEE come from the germline V gene. The V segment lost 4 bases and the J segment 4 bases; nucleotides outside the gene matches: 12. The CDR3 is 16 amino acids. The DNA of the CDR3 is TGTGCCAGCAGCCCCAGGACAGGGAGCGATGGAGAGACCCAGTACTTC. The encoded protein is CASSPRTGSDGETQYF. Full variable domain (remainder filled in from reference TRBV9 and TRBJ2-5): DSGVTQTPKHLITATGQRVTLRCSPRSGDLSVYWYQQSLDQGLQFLIQYYNGEERAKGNILERFSAQQFPDLHSELNLSSLELGDSALYFCASSPRTGSDGETQYFGPGTRLLVL.

The V and J genes are TRBV4-3 and TRBJ2-5; a possible D gene is TRBD1 (6 bases). The CDR3 extends over 14 amino acids. Germline V CDR1 and CDR2: LGHNA, YSLEER. V lost 0 bases, J lost 5 bases, and 10 bases lay in between. CDR3 sequence: CASSQDSGVETQYF. In DNA form, the CDR3 reads TGCGCCAGCAGCCAAGATTCAGGGGTTGAGACCCAGTACTTC.

V and J are TRBV4-3 and TRBJ2-1; no reliable D call. The germline V gene has CDR1 LGHNA and CDR2 YSLEER. This CDR3 is 13 amino acids long. Trimming pared 2 bases from V and 6 bases from J, leaving 8 bases between. CDR3 DNA: TGCGCCAGCAGCCAAAGTATACCCAATGAGCAGTTCTTC. Protein: CASSQSIPNEQFF.

This clone was recorded only once. This sequence joins TRBV29-1 and TRBJ2-5; 7 bases fit TRBD2. The CDR3 loop spans 13 amino acids. With 7 bases clipped from V and 1 base from J, the junction kept 6 bases outside the gene matches. Germline loops: CDR1 SQVTM, CDR2 ANQGSEA. The CDR3 sequence: CSGGGDGQETQYF. CDR3 coding DNA: TGCAGCGGGGGGGGTGACGGCCAAGAGACCCAGTACTTC.

The chain links TRBV29-1 to TRBJ2-1; 9 bases fit TRBD2. Germline loops: CDR1 SQVTM, CDR2 ANQGSEA. The length of the CDR3 is 15 residues. V trimming: 7 bases; J trimming: 4 bases; junction bases outside the gene matches: 11. CDR3 loop: CSAHAGGNSYNEQFF. CDR3 coding DNA: TGCAGCGCCCATGCGGGGGGGAACTCTTACAATGAGCAGTTCTTC.

The chain recombines TRBV5-1 with TRBJ2-1; 9 nucleotides agree with TRBD1. The trim removed 4 bases at V and 7 bases at J, leaving 15 bases unmatched. Germline V lookup: CDR1 SGHRS, CDR2 YFSETQ. The CDR3 spans 17 residues. For the CDR3, the DNA is TGCGCCAGCAGCCTGAACTGGGGACAGGGTACGGGAAATGAGCAGTTCTTC. Residues: CASSLNWGQGTGNEQFF.

This chain joins TRBV6-1 and TRBJ1-3, with D hard to call. Germline V CDR1 and CDR2: MNHNS, SASEGT. CDR3 length: 13 amino acids. The V gene lost 3 bases and the J gene lost 1 base, with 4 bases spanning the gap. The DNA for the CDR3 is TGTGCCAGCAGTGAGCAATCTGGAAACACCATATATTTT. This codes for CASSEQSGNTIYF.

The chain couples TRBV19 to TRBJ1-2; D gene ambiguous. The CDR3 covers 15 residues. Trimming shortened V by 1 base and J by 3 bases, and 12 bases separated the two germline ends. Germline V lookup: CDR1 LNHDA, CDR2 SQIVND (reference sequence). The CDR3 DNA reads as TGTGCCAGTAGTATAGCCTCTGGACGGCACTATGGCTACACCTTC. Translated: CASSIASGRHYGYTF.